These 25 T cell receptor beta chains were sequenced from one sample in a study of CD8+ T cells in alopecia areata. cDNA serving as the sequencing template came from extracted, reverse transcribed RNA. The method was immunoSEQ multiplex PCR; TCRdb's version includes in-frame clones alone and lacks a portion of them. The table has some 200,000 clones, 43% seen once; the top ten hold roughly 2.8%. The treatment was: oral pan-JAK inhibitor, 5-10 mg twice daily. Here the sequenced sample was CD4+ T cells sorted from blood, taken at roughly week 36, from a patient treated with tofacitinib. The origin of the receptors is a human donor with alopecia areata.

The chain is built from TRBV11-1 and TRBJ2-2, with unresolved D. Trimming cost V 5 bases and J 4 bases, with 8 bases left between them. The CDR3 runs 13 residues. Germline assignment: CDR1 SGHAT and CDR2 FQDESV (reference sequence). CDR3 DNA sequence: TGTGCCAGCAGCCAACCAAGCACCGGGGAGCTGTTTTTT. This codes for CASSQPSTGELFF.

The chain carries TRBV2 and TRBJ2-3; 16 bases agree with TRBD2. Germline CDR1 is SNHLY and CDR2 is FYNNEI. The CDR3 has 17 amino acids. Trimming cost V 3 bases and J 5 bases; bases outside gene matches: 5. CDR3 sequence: CASSDGTSGRAGDTQYF. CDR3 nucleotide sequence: TGTGCCAGCAGTGACGGGACTAGCGGGAGGGCCGGAGATACGCAGTATTTT.

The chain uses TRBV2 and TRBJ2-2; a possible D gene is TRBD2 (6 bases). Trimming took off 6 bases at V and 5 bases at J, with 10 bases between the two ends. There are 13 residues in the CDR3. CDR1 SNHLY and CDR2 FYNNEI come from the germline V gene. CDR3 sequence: CASRVEGTGELFF. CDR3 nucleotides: TGTGCCAGCAGGGTGGAGGGAACCGGGGAGCTGTTTTTT.

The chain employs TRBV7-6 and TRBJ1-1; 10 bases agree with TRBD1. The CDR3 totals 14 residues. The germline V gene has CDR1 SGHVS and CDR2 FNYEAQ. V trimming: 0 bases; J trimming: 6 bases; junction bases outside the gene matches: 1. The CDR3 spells CASSLAGQGSEAFF. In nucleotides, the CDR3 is TGTGCCAGCAGCTTAGCGGGACAGGGGTCTGAAGCTTTCTTT.

The CDR3 DNA reads as TGTGCCACCAGCAGATCGACCGGGACAGTGTCTTACGAGCAGTACTTC. Translated: CATSRSTGTVSYEQYF. V gene TRBV15 combines with J gene TRBJ2-5, with TRBD1 matching 7 bases. The DNA end is a closer match to TRBJ2-7, so the J assignment may be wrong. Per germline, CDR1 LNHNV and CDR2 YYDKDF (reference sequence). CDR3 length: 16 amino acids.

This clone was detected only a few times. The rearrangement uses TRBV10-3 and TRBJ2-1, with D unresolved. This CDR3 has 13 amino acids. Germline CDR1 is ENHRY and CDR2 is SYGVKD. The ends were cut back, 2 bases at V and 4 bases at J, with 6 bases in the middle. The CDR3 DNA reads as TGTGCCATCAGTGAGGCACCGTACAATGAGCAGTTCTTC. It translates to CAISEAPYNEQFF.

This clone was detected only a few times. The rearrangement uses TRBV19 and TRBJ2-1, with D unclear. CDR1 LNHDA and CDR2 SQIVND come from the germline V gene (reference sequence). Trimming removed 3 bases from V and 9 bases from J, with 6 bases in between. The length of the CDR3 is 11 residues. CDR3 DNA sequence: TGTGCCAGTAGTATTGAGCGTGAGCAGTTCTTC. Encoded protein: CASSIEREQFF.

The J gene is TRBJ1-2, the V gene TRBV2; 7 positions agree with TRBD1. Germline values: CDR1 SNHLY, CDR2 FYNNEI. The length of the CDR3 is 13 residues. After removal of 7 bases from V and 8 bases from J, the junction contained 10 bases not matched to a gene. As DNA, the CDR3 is TGTGCCAGCACCCCAGGGGGGTGGAAGGGCTACACCTTC. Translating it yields CASTPGGWKGYTF. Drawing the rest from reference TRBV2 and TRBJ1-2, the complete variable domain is EPEVTQTPSHQVTQMGQEVILRCVPISNHLYFYWYRQILGQKVEFLVSFYNNEISEKSEIFDDQFSVERPDGSNFTLKIRSTKLEDSAMYFCASTPGGWKGYTFGSGTRLTVV.

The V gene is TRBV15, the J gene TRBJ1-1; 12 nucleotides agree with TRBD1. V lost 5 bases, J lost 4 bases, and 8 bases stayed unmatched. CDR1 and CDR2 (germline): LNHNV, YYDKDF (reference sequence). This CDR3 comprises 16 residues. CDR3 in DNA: TGTGCCACCAGCTTTGGGACAGGGGGCGCGGGCACTGAAGCTTTCTTT. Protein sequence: CATSFGTGGAGTEAFF.

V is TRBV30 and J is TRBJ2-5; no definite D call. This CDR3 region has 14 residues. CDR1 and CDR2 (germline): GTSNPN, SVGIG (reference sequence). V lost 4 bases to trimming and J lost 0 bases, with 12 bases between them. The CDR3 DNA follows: TGTGCCTGGACCATACGGAGAAACCAAGAGACCCAGTACTTC. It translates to CAWTIRRNQETQYF.

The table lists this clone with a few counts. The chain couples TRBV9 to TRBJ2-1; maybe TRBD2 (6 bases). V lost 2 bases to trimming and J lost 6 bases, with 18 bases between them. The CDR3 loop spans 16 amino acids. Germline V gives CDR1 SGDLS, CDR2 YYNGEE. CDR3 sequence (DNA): TGTGCCAGCAGCGTTAGTCTAGCGCAAACAGGCAATGAGCAGTTCTTC. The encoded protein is CASSVSLAQTGNEQFF.

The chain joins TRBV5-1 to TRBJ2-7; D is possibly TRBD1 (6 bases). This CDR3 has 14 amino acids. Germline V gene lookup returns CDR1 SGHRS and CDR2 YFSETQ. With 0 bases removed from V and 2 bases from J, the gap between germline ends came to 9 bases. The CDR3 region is CASSLAGVAYEQYF. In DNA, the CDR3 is TGCGCCAGCAGCTTGGCAGGGGTTGCCTACGAGCAGTACTTC.

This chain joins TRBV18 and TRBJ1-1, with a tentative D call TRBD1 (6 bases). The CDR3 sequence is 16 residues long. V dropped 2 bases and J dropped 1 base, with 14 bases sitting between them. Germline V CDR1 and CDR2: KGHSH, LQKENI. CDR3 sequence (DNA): TGTGCCAGCTCACCATTCCTCTGGGGGCCGAACACTGAAGCTTTCTTT. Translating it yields CASSPFLWGPNTEAFF.

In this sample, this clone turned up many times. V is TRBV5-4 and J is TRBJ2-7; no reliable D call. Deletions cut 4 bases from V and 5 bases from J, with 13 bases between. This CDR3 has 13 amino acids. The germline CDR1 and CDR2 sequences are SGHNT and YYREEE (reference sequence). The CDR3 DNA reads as TGTGCCAGCAGCCAAATGGGCGGTAACGAGCAGTACTTC. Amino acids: CASSQMGGNEQYF.

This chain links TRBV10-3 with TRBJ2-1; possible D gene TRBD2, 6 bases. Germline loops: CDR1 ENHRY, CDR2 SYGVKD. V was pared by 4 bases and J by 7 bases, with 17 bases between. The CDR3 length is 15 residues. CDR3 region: CAISAEGTYQNEQFF. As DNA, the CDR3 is TGTGCCATCAGTGCCGAGGGGACTTACCAGAATGAGCAGTTCTTC.

The DNA for the CDR3 is TGCGCCAGCAGCTTGGAGATCTTCACAGATACGCAGTATTTT. This codes for CASSLEIFTDTQYF. The chain has TRBV5-1 and TRBJ2-3, with D uncertain. V shed 0 bases and J shed 2 bases, with 7 bases lying between them. Germline V CDR1 and CDR2: SGHRS, YFSETQ. This CDR3 contains 14 residues.

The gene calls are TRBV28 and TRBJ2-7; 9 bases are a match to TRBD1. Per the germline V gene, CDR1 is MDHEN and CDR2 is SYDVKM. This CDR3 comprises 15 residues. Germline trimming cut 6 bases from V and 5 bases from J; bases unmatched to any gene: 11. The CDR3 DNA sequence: TGTGCCAGCAGACGCTATGACAGGGGGATCGACGAGCAGTACTTC. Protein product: CASRRYDRGIDEQYF.

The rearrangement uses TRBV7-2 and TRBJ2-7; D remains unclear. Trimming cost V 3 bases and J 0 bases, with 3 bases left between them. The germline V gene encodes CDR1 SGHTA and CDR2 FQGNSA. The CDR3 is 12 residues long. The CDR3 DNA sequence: TGTGCCAGCAGCTTCAGCTCCTACGAGCAGTACTTC. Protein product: CASSFSSYEQYF.

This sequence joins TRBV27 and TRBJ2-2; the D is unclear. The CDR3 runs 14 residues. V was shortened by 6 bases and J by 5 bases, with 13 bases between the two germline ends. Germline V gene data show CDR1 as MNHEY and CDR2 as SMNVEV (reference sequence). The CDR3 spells CASRLSDLTGELFF. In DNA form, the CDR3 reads TGTGCCAGCAGACTCTCCGACCTGACCGGGGAGCTGTTTTTT.

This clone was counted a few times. As DNA, the CDR3 is TGTGCCAGCAGTTACAGGGGGGAAACAGATACGCAGTATTTT. Protein sequence: CASSYRGETDTQYF. The rearrangement joins TRBV6-5 to TRBJ2-3, with D perhaps given as TRBD1 or TRBD2 (6 bases each). The CDR3 loop spans 14 amino acids. Germline V gives CDR1 MNHEY, CDR2 SVGAGI. V lost 2 bases and J 3 bases, leaving 9 bases between the germline ends.

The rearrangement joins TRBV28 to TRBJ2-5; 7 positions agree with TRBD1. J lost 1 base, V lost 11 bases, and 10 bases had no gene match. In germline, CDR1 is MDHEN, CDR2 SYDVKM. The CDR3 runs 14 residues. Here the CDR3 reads CASSGDRGQETQYF. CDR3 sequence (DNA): TGTGCCTCATCCGGGGACAGAGGCCAAGAGACCCAGTACTTC.

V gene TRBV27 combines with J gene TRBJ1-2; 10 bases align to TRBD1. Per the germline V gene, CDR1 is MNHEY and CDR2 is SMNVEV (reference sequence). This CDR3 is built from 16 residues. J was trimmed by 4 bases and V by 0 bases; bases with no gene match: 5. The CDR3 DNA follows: TGTGCCAGCAGTTTATCTAGGGACAGGGGATTCTATGGCTACACCTTC. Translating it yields CASSLSRDRGFYGYTF.

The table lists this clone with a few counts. The DNA for the CDR3 is TGTGCCAGTAGTAGCGGGAGAGGCACAGATACGCAGTATTTT. It translates to CASSSGRGTDTQYF. The chain links TRBV19 to TRBJ2-3; 7 nucleotides match TRBD2. Trimming cost V 4 bases and J 1 base; bases outside gene matches: 2. This CDR3 comprises 14 residues. In germline, CDR1 is LNHDA, CDR2 SQIVND (reference sequence).

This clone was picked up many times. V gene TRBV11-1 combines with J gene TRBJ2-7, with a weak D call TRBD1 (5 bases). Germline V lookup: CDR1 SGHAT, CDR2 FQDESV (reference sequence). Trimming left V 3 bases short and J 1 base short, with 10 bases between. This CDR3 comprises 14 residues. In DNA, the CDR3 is TGTGCCAGCAGCTTGAACAGGCAATCCTACGAGCAGTACTTC. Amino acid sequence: CASSLNRQSYEQYF.

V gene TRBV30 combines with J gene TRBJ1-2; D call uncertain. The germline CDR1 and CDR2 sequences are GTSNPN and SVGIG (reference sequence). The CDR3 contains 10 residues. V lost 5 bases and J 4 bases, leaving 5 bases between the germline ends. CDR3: CAWGVYGYTF. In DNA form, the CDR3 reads TGTGCCTGGGGAGTCTATGGCTACACCTTC.